In its sample, the clone carrying this T cell receptor (beta chain) was seen a few times. Time point meaning: patch test 3, about 24 weeks after DPC sensitization. The treatment is: therapeutic diphenylcyclopropenone sensitization with weekly scalp DPC. The sample is drawn from a study of human T cells and chemical hapten exposure. Germline lookup yields CDR1 SGHAT and CDR2 FQNNGV. The ends were cut back, 0 bases at V and 9 bases at J, with 12 bases in the middle. This CDR3 comprises 15 residues. TCRdb ran MiXCR on the RACE reads and lists one entry per CDR3 protein. The sample shows 95,000 to 150,000 distinct CDR3 sequences, about 10% of them seen only once.

V and J are TRBV11-2 and TRBJ1-6, with D maybe TRBD1 (5 bases). The sequence was obtained from a woman aged 45-60 years with alopecia areata. Some clones in this sample may be carry-over from other donors' samples. Sequences were derived from whole blood, sampled in connection with sensitization to the hapten diphenylcyclopropenone (DPC). CDR3 sequence (DNA): TGTGCCAGCAGCTTAGAAGGGACGACGAGTTCACCCCTCCACTTT. Translated: CASSLEGTTSSPLHF.